A selection of T cell receptor beta chains follows, all from one sample in a study of CD8 T cells in ankylosing spondylitis. TCRdb re-called the 5' RACE reads with MiXCR, one entry per CDR3 protein. The table includes 240,000 or so distinct CDR3 sequences, less than 10% detected once. Sequencing was done on a sample of blood, either unsorted or a sorted T cell fraction (not recorded which). These receptors came from a male donor with ankylosing spondylitis or in good health (not recorded which). CDR3s leave out the opening cysteine and the closing phenylalanine or tryptophan. Each record gives: V gene, CDR3 protein.

TRBV18 | ASSPAGVESPLH
TRBV5-5 | ASSSTANTEAF
TRBV4-1 | ASSQGSGVRAF
TRBV20-1 | SANKNTEAF
TRBV5-1 | ASSFGTGTETQY
TRBV12-3/TRBV12-4 | ASSLSAGGIYGYT
TRBV5-1 | ASSPGQILYGYT
TRBV6-1 | ASTPGTGSNQPQH
TRBV30 | AWSEGSGQEKLF
TRBV19 | ASSISRQGKEPQH
TRBV12-3/TRBV12-4 | ASTPDRSSYEQY
TRBV24-1 | AISTGIGTGELF
TRBV6-2/TRBV6-3 | ASSYRISYEQY